This is a list of T cell receptor beta chains from one sample in a study of blood T cell repertoires in COVID-19. Clones were sequenced by immunoSEQ multiplex PCR, and TCRdb holds only the in-frame ones, with some missing. Of under 200,000 clones listed, around 83% were seen once; the top ten hold 4.5% to 5%. Sample: peripheral blood. These receptor sequences come from a woman older than 75 with acute or convalescent COVID-19. CDR3s include the opening cysteine and the closing phenylalanine or tryptophan. Each record gives: CDR3 protein, J gene, clone size, V gene. Expanded clones are given a class, and other clones once, few, many or no size at all.

CDR3: CASSPTGLNTEAFF
J: TRBJ1-1
size: .
V: TRBV18

CDR3: CASSFRVAGLQVGNQPQHF
J: TRBJ1-5
size: .
V: TRBV28

CDR3: CASSFQAGNSYNEQFF
J: TRBJ2-1
size: .
V: TRBV7-2

CDR3: CASSLTRDRGGEQYF
J: TRBJ2-7
size: .
V: TRBV7-3

CDR3: CASSSATSGTFSYEQYF
J: TRBJ2-7
size: once
V: TRBV5-1

CDR3: CASSQGDRTYTEAFF
J: TRBJ1-1
size: .
V: TRBV3-1/TRBV3-2

CDR3: CASSFDRAYTEAFF
J: TRBJ1-1
size: few
V: TRBV7-3

CDR3: CASAVGGAWDNQPQHF
J: TRBJ1-5
size: .
V: TRBV30

CDR3: CASRVTGGTEAFF
J: TRBJ1-1
size: .
V: TRBV2

CDR3: CASSLEATNYGYTF
J: TRBJ1-2
size: .
V: TRBV4-2

CDR3: CASSQVWGVAEKLFF
J: TRBJ1-4
size: few
V: TRBV14

CDR3: CSAGQGRGEQYF
J: TRBJ2-7
size: .
V: TRBV29-1

CDR3: CASSYRSQGGYGYTF
J: TRBJ1-2
size: .
V: TRBV6-5

CDR3: CASSQGQGNNSPLHF
J: TRBJ1-6
size: .
V: TRBV18

CDR3: CASSLPTGAGANVLTF
J: TRBJ2-6
size: .
V: TRBV6-5

CDR3: CATSDRQDLYGYTF
J: TRBJ1-2
size: .
V: TRBV24-1

CDR3: CSASVLGGRSYNSPLHF
J: TRBJ1-6
size: .
V: TRBV20-1

CDR3: CAISESGNPGSSSPLHF
J: TRBJ1-6
size: .
V: TRBV10-3

CDR3: CASGPGGDPPNEQFF
J: TRBJ2-1
size: .
V: TRBV28

CDR3: CASSPGQGEKLFF
J: TRBJ1-4
size: .
V: TRBV5-1

CDR3: CASSSGTANTEAFF
J: TRBJ1-1
size: .
V: TRBV5-1

CDR3: CATRYRGRDGELFF
J: TRBJ2-2
size: few
V: TRBV19

CDR3: CATSRVGGSTDTQYF
J: TRBJ2-3
size: .
V: TRBV15

CDR3: CASSYVRGNGYTF
J: TRBJ1-2
size: .
V: TRBV6-5

CDR3: CASSEQGNTEAFF
J: TRBJ1-1
size: .
V: TRBV25-1

CDR3: CATQGVGETQYF
J: TRBJ2-5
size: .
V: TRBV10-3

CDR3: CASSLTWNQPQHF
J: TRBJ1-5
size: .
V: TRBV5-8

CDR3: CASSVHSGRNTGELFF
J: TRBJ2-2
size: .
V: TRBV9

CDR3: CASSQKGLAGPYSYNEQFF
J: TRBJ2-1
size: .
V: TRBV23-1

CDR3: CASSVQGPGRTEAFF
J: TRBJ1-1
size: .
V: TRBV28

CDR3: CASSLNDNNYGYTF
J: TRBJ1-2
size: .
V: TRBV7-2

CDR3: CAWSVLGGDTQYF
J: TRBJ2-3
size: .
V: TRBV30

CDR3: CASSLLVEGEQFF
J: TRBJ2-1
size: .
V: TRBV11-3

CDR3: CASSRTAHYGYTF
J: TRBJ1-2
size: .
V: TRBV19

CDR3: CASSRHGADGNTIYF
J: TRBJ1-3
size: .
V: TRBV3-1/TRBV3-2